A single TCR beta chain is shown here with its context. The CDR3 runs to 13 residues. Germline-derived CDR1 and CDR2 are SNHLY and FYNNEI. V shed 7 bases and J shed 7 bases, with 14 bases lying between them. These data belong to a study of OX40 agonist ivuxolimab in advanced cancers. Study summary: The patients received ivuxolimab by intravenous route every 2 weeks at 0.01 to 10 mg/kg. One patient with hepatocellular carcinoma and two with cutaneous melanoma, three in all, had partial responses.

The method was immunoSEQ multiplex PCR; TCRdb's version includes in-frame clones alone and lacks a portion of them. The sample includes 50,000 or so clones, about 83% of them seen just once. This clonotype was obtained from an adult with an advanced solid tumor such as melanoma, head and neck, liver or kidney cancer. The sequences come from CD4+ or CD8+ T cells sorted from blood, collected in a trial of the OX40 agonist ivuxolimab. This chain links TRBV2 with TRBJ1-5; D is possibly TRBD1 (6 bases). This chain's CDR3 is CASNIQGNQPQHF. The DNA of the CDR3 is TGTGCCAGCAACATCCAGGGGAACCAGCCCCAGCATTTT. The variable domain in full, completed from reference TRBV2 and TRBJ1-5, reads EPEVTQTPSHQVTQMGQEVILRCVPISNHLYFYWYRQILGQKVEFLVSFYNNEISEKSEIFDDQFSVERPDGSNFTLKIRSTKLEDSAMYFCASNIQGNQPQHFGDGTRLSIL.